These T cell receptor beta chains were read from a single sample in a study of identical twins. TCRdb itself ran the 5' RACE reads through MiXCR, one entry per CDR3 protein. The sample includes about 100,000 distinct CDR3 sequences, 5.9% seen only once; the top ten take roughly 12%. Specimen: memory T cells sorted from blood. The receptors come from a woman aged 50 to 60 in good health. Each CDR3 is given with its conserved first and last residue. D genes are given only for firm matches. Rows give clone size only sometimes, using once, few, many, or a class for an expanded clone.

v_call	j_call	clone_size	d_call	cdr3_nt	cdr3_aa
TRBV9	TRBJ1-1	.	.	TGTGCCAGCAGCGCCGAGACAGGACCTAACACTGAAGCTTTCTTT	CASSAETGPNTEAFF
TRBV27	TRBJ2-5	.	.	TGTGCCAGCAGTTTGAGGGGGGGAGAGACCCGGTACTTC	CASSLRGGETRYF
TRBV24-1	TRBJ2-1	many	.	TGTGCCACCAGTGATTTTATCCTTACATTGGATGAGCAGTTCTTC	CATSDFILTLDEQFF
TRBV20-1	TRBJ1-2	many	.	TGCAGTGCTAGGATAGCTGCCGGGACGTCGACCTTC	CSARIAAGTSTF
TRBV5-5	TRBJ1-5	many	TRBD1	TGTGCCAGCAGCTTCCGGGACAGGTTTAATCGGGCCCAGCATTTT	CASSFRDRFNRAQHF
TRBV3-1	TRBJ1-5	medium-sized	.	TGTGCCAGCAGCCCCCGGGAAGATCAGCCCCAGCATTTT	CASSPREDQPQHF
TRBV5-1	TRBJ2-3	many	TRBD2	TGCGCCAGCAGCTGGGCTAGCGGAAGAGATACGCAGTATTTT	CASSWASGRDTQYF
TRBV29-1	TRBJ2-3	few	TRBD2	TGCAGCGTTGAAGACCCGGCCTGCCAAGGTCGGCGGGAGGGGAGCACAGATACGCAGTATTTT	CSVEDPACQGRREGSTDTQYF
TRBV12-3/TRBV12-4	TRBJ1-6	.	.	TGTGCCAGCAGTTTAGGTGGGGATTCACCCCTCCACTTT	CASSLGGDSPLHF
TRBV12-3/TRBV12-4	TRBJ1-1	many	.	TGTGCCAGCAGGGGGACTGAAGCTTTCTTT	CASRGTEAFF
TRBV27	TRBJ2-1	many	.	TGTGCCAGTGGCCTCGACTCCTACAATGAGCAGTTCTTC	CASGLDSYNEQFF
TRBV3-1	TRBJ1-2	once	.	TGTGCCAGCAGCCCCGGTTTCGGCTATGGCTACACCTTC	CASSPGFGYGYTF
TRBV6-1	TRBJ2-1	few	TRBD1	TGTGCCAGCAGTTTCGAACAGGGGGCGCGGGGCAATGAGCAGTTCTTC	CASSFEQGARGNEQFF
TRBV11-2	TRBJ2-2	many	.	TGTGCCAGCAGCTTATCTGGGGTAAACACCGGGGAGCTGTTTTTT	CASSLSGVNTGELFF
TRBV6-5	TRBJ1-1	many	.	TGTGCCAGCAGTTACTCTGGGGGGGAAGGCACTGAAGCTTTCTTT	CASSYSGGEGTEAFF
TRBV6-6	TRBJ1-6	few	TRBD1	TGTGCCAGCACCTGGGACAGCTATAATTCACCCCTCCACTTT	CASTWDSYNSPLHF
TRBV3-1	TRBJ1-2	many	.	TGTGCCAGCAGCCAAGATCTAGTCCCGAGGGGCTACACCTTC	CASSQDLVPRGYTF
TRBV7-2	TRBJ1-1	few	.	TGTGCCAGCAGCTTAGCTAGGGTCGGGGGGGTGAGGGCTTTCTTT	CASSLARVGGVRAFF
TRBV20-1	TRBJ2-3	many	TRBD2	TGCAGTGCTAGAGATCATCCGACTAGCGGTGGTTGGGATACGCAGTATTTT	CSARDHPTSGGWDTQYF
TRBV11-2	TRBJ2-3	many	.	TGTGCCAGCAGCTTAGAGGGAGCGTCAGATACGCAGTATTTT	CASSLEGASDTQYF
TRBV15	TRBJ2-7	many	.	TGTGCCACCAGCAGAGAATCGGAGGGCGCGAGCGAGCAGTACTTC	CATSRESEGASEQYF
TRBV19	TRBJ2-7	.	.	TGTGCCAGTAGTATCCAGACCGGGACACACGAGCAGTACTTC	CASSIQTGTHEQYF
TRBV7-6	TRBJ2-5	few	.	TGTGCCAGCAGCCAGTTACAGGGAGTTGACGTGAGAACCCAGTACTTC	CASSQLQGVDVRTQYF
TRBV5-1	TRBJ1-1	many	.	TGCGCCAGCAGCTACCATGGGGGGGCAACGAACACTGAAGCTTTCTTT	CASSYHGGATNTEAFF
TRBV7-9	TRBJ2-1	.	.	TGTGCCAGCAGCGCAGCTAGCGCCCGGGGCTACAATGAGCAGTTCTTC	CASSAASARGYNEQFF
TRBV5-1	TRBJ1-6	many	TRBD1	TGCGCCAGCAGCCGAGCCGGGACAGGCCAAAATTCACCCCTCCACTTT	CASSRAGTGQNSPLHF
TRBV5-4	TRBJ2-3	.	TRBD2	TGTGCCAGCAGCTTGGAAGGGACTAGCGCGAGTTCAGATACGCAGTATTTT	CASSLEGTSASSDTQYF
TRBV6-2/TRBV6-3	TRBJ1-4	many	TRBD1	TGTGCCAGCACCCGGACAGGGGGCAATGAAAAACTGTTTTTT	CASTRTGGNEKLFF
TRBV12-3/TRBV12-4	TRBJ1-4	many	TRBD1	TGTGCCAGCAGTCAGCGACAGGGAGGAGAAAAACTGTTTTTT	CASSQRQGGEKLFF
TRBV24-1	TRBJ2-3	many	.	TGTGCCACCAGTGATGCGGGACAGAAGACTAGCACAGATACGCAGTATTTT	CATSDAGQKTSTDTQYF
TRBV18	TRBJ1-1	few	TRBD1	TGTGCCAGCTCACCACCAGGGACAGAGGAAGCTTTCTTT	CASSPPGTEEAFF
TRBV4-1	TRBJ2-1	.	.	TGCGCCAGCAGACCCCCCGGGACAAACTCTTACAATGAGCAGTTCTTC	CASRPPGTNSYNEQFF
TRBV5-1	TRBJ2-2	many	.	TGCGCCAGCAGCTTGGACGTGGGTTCCGGGGAGCTGTTTTTT	CASSLDVGSGELFF